Detailed here is one TCR beta chain. This record comes from a study of patients and donors after allogeneic stem cell transplantation. MiXCR was run by TCRdb on the RT-PCR reads, yielding one entry per CDR3 protein. The data show tens of thousands of distinct CDR3 sequences, with roughly a third seen just once and over 60% held by the top ten. The sequenced material came from blood, either unsorted or a sorted T cell fraction (not recorded which). The sequence was collected from a human donor who was either an allogeneic HSCT recipient or a stem cell or donor lymphocyte infusion donor (not recorded which). It is not recorded whose cells these are; they may come from a transplant donor.

CDR3 bases: TGTGCCAGCAGCCTCCGGCGGGGACAGGGGGATGGAAACTATGGCTACACCTTC. Translation: CASSLRRGQGDGNYGYTF. The J gene is TRBJ1-2, the V gene TRBV4-2, with 11 bases identical to TRBD1. CDR1 LGHNA and CDR2 YNFKEQ come from the germline V gene. This CDR3 is 18 amino acids long. V trimming: 4 bases; J trimming: 2 bases; junction bases outside the gene matches: 12.